One sample yielded the 10 T cell receptor beta chains listed below, sequenced in a study of cytomegalovirus exposure and HLA in healthy donors. Only in-frame clones appear in the TCRdb table, and some are missing; sequencing was by immunoSEQ multiplex PCR. The repertoire has over 150,000 clones, 70% to 90% of them found once; the top ten carry 2% to 2.5%. What was sequenced was PBMCs. Receptor source: a young woman in good health and CMV-seronegative.

The chain is built from TRBV6-4 and TRBJ1-2, with D possibly matching TRBD1 (5 bases). The CDR3 consists of 15 residues. CDR1 is MRHNA, CDR2 SNTAGT, per germline. The ends were cut back, 0 bases at V and 4 bases at J, with 12 bases in the middle. CDR3 in DNA: TGTGCCAGCAGTGACTCAGGGGCACGTAGCTATGGCTACACCTTC. It codes for CASSDSGARSYGYTF.

V gene TRBV10-3 combines with J gene TRBJ1-2, with a weak D call TRBD1 (5 bases). CDR3 length equals 14 residues. Germline V gives CDR1 ENHRY, CDR2 SYGVKD. V shed 4 bases and J shed 4 bases, with 13 bases lying between them. The CDR3 sequence is CAISGTLAAYGYTF. The CDR3 DNA sequence: TGTGCCATCAGTGGGACATTAGCTGCCTATGGCTACACCTTC.

The J gene is TRBJ2-4, the V gene TRBV6-5; D might be TRBD1 (5 bases). V shed 6 bases and J shed 2 bases, with 14 bases lying between them. Germline V gene data show CDR1 as MNHEY and CDR2 as SVGAGI. The CDR3 length is 15 residues. CDR3 sequence (DNA): TGTGCCAGCAGCTTCACGGCAGGGTCCAAAAACATTCAGTACTTC. It encodes CASSFTAGSKNIQYF.

This chain joins TRBV6-5 and TRBJ1-3, with D perhaps matching TRBD1 (5 bases). Trimming stripped 5 bases from V and 2 bases from J, with 10 bases between. The germline CDR1 and CDR2 sequences are MNHEY and SVGAGI. The length of the CDR3 is 14 residues. The CDR3 sequence: CASSTEDTGNTIYF. Here the CDR3 DNA reads TGTGCCAGCAGTACCGAGGACACTGGAAACACCATATATTTT.

This sequence joins TRBV29-1 and TRBJ2-1, with 10 bases fitting TRBD2. The V and J ends lost 2 bases and 6 bases, in that order; junction bases with no gene match: 10. This CDR3 region has 16 residues. Germline values: CDR1 SQVTM, CDR2 ANQGSEA. CDR3: CSVEPIAGGLFNEQFF. CDR3 coding DNA: TGCAGCGTTGAACCTATAGCGGGGGGCCTCTTCAATGAGCAGTTCTTC.

The chain links TRBV7-3 to TRBJ1-1; possible D gene TRBD1, 5 bases. The CDR3 consists of 13 residues. Germline values: CDR1 SGHTA, CDR2 FQGTGA. V was trimmed by 5 bases and J by 1 base, leaving 8 bases between them. The CDR3 reads CASSRQQNTEAFF. The CDR3, as DNA: TGTGCCAGCAGCCGACAGCAGAACACTGAAGCTTTCTTT.

Points on this clone: At the DNA level, this CDR3 is encoded by other sequences in the same sample as well. CDR3 region: CASSPQGYYGYTF. CDR3 nucleotides: TGTGCCAGCTCACCTCAGGGGTACTATGGCTACACCTTC. This sequence joins TRBV18 and TRBJ1-2; perhaps TRBD1 as D (6 bases). Germline V gives CDR1 KGHSH, CDR2 LQKENI. There are 13 residues in the CDR3. Deletions cut 3 bases from V and 3 bases from J, with 8 bases between.

The chain employs TRBV4-2 and TRBJ2-5; 9 positions match TRBD2. Unmatched junction bases numbered 11, after V lost 5 bases and J lost 1 base. Germline CDR1 LGHNA, CDR2 YNFKEQ. The CDR3 loop spans 17 amino acids. The CDR3 loop reads CASSESRSSGGQETQYF. CDR3 DNA: TGTGCCAGCAGCGAGTCGCGGAGTAGCGGGGGCCAAGAGACCCAGTACTTC.

The V and J genes are TRBV2 and TRBJ1-5; the D gene is possibly TRBD1 (5 bases). The CDR3 is 14 amino acids. CDR1 and CDR2 (germline): SNHLY, FYNNEI. V was pared by 3 bases and J by 3 bases, with 9 bases between. DNA for the CDR3: TGTGCCAGCAGTGAGTCAGGGTCCAATCAGCCCCAGCATTTT. Its protein is CASSESGSNQPQHF.

The chain is built from TRBV7-9 and TRBJ1-2; possible D gene TRBD1, 5 bases. Trimming removed 4 bases at V and 5 bases at J, with 11 bases between. CDR3 size: 13 residues. Germline lookup yields CDR1 SEHNR and CDR2 FQNEAQ (reference sequence). The CDR3 nucleotides are TGTGCCAGCAGCTCCCCGACAGCGTATGGCTACACCTTC. Protein product: CASSSPTAYGYTF. Using reference TRBV7-9 and TRBJ1-2 for the parts outside the CDR3, the full variable domain is DTGVSQNPRHKITKRGQNVTFRCDPISEHNRLYWYRQTLGQGPEFLTYFQNEAQLEKSRLLSDRFSAERPKGSFSTLEIQRTEQGDSAMYLCASSSPTAYGYTFGSGTRLTVV.